The text below deals with one T cell receptor beta chain. The germline V gene has CDR1 SGHNT and CDR2 YENEEA. This CDR3 is 18 amino acids long. Trimming took 5 bases from V and 2 from J, leaving 23 bases between them. The protocol was immunoSEQ multiplex PCR, while the TCRdb copy is restricted to in-frame clones and leaves out a portion. The sample has some 87,000 clones, roughly 90% seen once; the top ten hold 0.72%. This record belongs to a study of OX40 agonist ivuxolimab in advanced cancers. Across the study: Dose-escalation cases comprised hepatocellular carcinoma, melanoma, renal cell or head and neck cancer. At around 81% male, the cohort had a mean age of roughly 60 years, ranging from roughly 23 to 80.

This chain connects TRBV11-3 to TRBJ2-3; D is tentatively TRBD1 or TRBD2 (5 bases each). The sample in question was CD4+ or CD8+ T cells sorted from blood, obtained in a trial of the OX40 agonist ivuxolimab. This TCR came from an adult with an advanced solid tumor such as melanoma, head and neck, liver or kidney cancer. For the CDR3, the DNA is TGTGCCAGCAGCCCTGGGGGATTTGGCTATTCCCCCACAGATACGCAGTATTTT. This gives the protein CASSPGGFGYSPTDTQYF.